Below are 18 T cell receptor beta chains sequenced from a single sample in a study of OX40 agonist ivuxolimab in advanced cancers. The table came from immunoSEQ multiplex PCR; TCRdb's copy has only in-frame clones and leaves some out. The sample lists 75,000 to 100,000 clones, roughly 90% occurring once. The input for sequencing was CD4+ or CD8+ T cells sorted from blood, taken in a trial of the OX40 agonist ivuxolimab. These receptors all come from an adult with an advanced solid tumor such as melanoma, head and neck, liver or kidney cancer.

The gene calls are TRBV19 and TRBJ2-5; D ambiguous. CDR3 length: 15 residues. The germline gives CDR1 LNHDA, CDR2 SQIVND (reference sequence). Trimming removed 5 bases from V and 2 bases from J, with 15 bases in between. This chain's CDR3 is CASSFRHMLQETQYF. CDR3 sequence (DNA): TGTGCCAGTAGTTTTCGACACATGCTACAAGAGACCCAGTACTTC.

The chain carries TRBV5-1 and TRBJ2-1; D perhaps matches TRBD2 (6 bases). V was shortened by 4 bases and J by 5 bases, with 16 bases between the two germline ends. Looked up from germline, CDR1 is SGHRS and CDR2 is YFSETQ. The length of the CDR3 is 15 residues. CDR3 nucleotide sequence: TGCGCCAGCAGCCGCCCAAGACTAGACGACAATGAGCAGTTCTTC. Its translation: CASSRPRLDDNEQFF.

J is TRBJ2-1 and V is TRBV5-4, with 8 bases identical to TRBD1. The CDR3 spans 13 residues. V was clipped by 4 bases and J by 9 bases; unmatched bases: 6. Germline CDR1 and CDR2: SGHNT and YYREEE (reference sequence). The CDR3 nucleotides read TGTGCCAGCAGCGTGGACAGGGCCGGTGAGCAGTTCTTC. Translating it yields CASSVDRAGEQFF. Full variable domain (missing parts from reference TRBV5-4 and TRBJ2-1): ETGVTQSPTHLIKTRGQQVTLRCSSQSGHNTVSWYQQALGQGPQFIFQYYREEENGRGNFPPRFSGLQFPNYSSELNVNALELDDSALYLCASSVDRAGEQFFGPGTRLTVL.

This chain links TRBV6-5 with TRBJ2-1, with D unresolved. This CDR3 is 13 amino acids long. Germline CDR1 and CDR2: MNHEY and SVGAGI. The V end lost 0 bases, the J end lost 9 bases, and 9 bases lay between the germline ends. CDR3 region: CASSYSPAVEQFF. CDR3 in DNA: TGTGCCAGCAGTTACTCCCCGGCCGTTGAGCAGTTCTTC.

The V gene is TRBV5-5, the J gene TRBJ2-1; D unclear. V was cut by 4 bases and J by 0 bases, with 11 bases left in between. This CDR3 region has 15 residues. CDR1 is SGHKS, CDR2 YYEKEE, per germline (reference sequence). The CDR3 nucleotides read TGTGCCAGCAGCCCCGCTTTTACCTCCTACAATGAGCAGTTCTTC. Translated: CASSPAFTSYNEQFF.

The chain is built from TRBV7-9 and TRBJ2-2; D gene uncertain. CDR1 is SEHNR, CDR2 FQNEAQ, per germline (reference sequence). CDR3 length: 14 residues. Trimming left V 7 bases short and J 0 bases short, with 9 bases between. The CDR3 protein is CASMSSSNTGELFF. The CDR3 bases are TGTGCCAGCATGAGTAGCTCGAACACCGGGGAGCTGTTTTTT.

The count of this clone is one. The rearrangement joins TRBV29-1 to TRBJ2-7; 9 bases map to TRBD1. The germline V gene has CDR1 SQVTM and CDR2 ANQGSEA. With V trimmed by 8 bases and J by 0 bases, 8 bases remained unmatched. This CDR3 has 14 residues. CDR3 region: CSFRGQGSSYEQYF. CDR3 bases: TGCAGCTTCCGAGGACAGGGGAGCTCCTACGAGCAGTACTTC.

This clone was found a few times. V is TRBV4-3 and J is TRBJ2-2; TRBD1 aligns across 7 bases. Trimming took 0 bases from V and 4 from J; bases not matched to a gene: 11. The CDR3 loop spans 18 amino acids. The V gene's germline CDR1 is LGHNA and CDR2 YSLEER. CDR3 DNA: TGCGCCAGCAGCCAAGAAAGGGGGATAGGGGGCATCACCGGGGAGCTGTTTTTT. Protein: CASSQERGIGGITGELFF.

This clone was counted between two and nine times. V is TRBV28 and J is TRBJ2-7; 7 nucleotides align to TRBD1. V dropped 2 bases and J dropped 0; count of bases not matched to a gene: 4. Looked up from germline, CDR1 is MDHEN and CDR2 is SYDVKM. The CDR3 runs to 15 residues. CDR3 nucleotides: TGTGCCAGCAGTTTAGGGGGACAGTCCTCCTACGAGCAGTACTTC. It codes for CASSLGGQSSYEQYF.

The chain employs TRBV5-5 and TRBJ2-3; 10 bases agree with TRBD1. CDR1 and CDR2 from the germline V gene are SGHKS and YYEKEE (reference sequence). With V trimmed by 3 bases and J by 1 base, 5 bases remained unmatched. The CDR3 runs 16 residues. CDR3 DNA: TGTGCCAGCAGCTGGGGTGGGACAGGGGGCACAGATACGCAGTATTTT. Translated: CASSWGGTGGTDTQYF.

The V gene is TRBV29-1, the J gene TRBJ2-1, with a possible D match to TRBD1 (6 bases). This CDR3 has 15 amino acids. The germline gives CDR1 SQVTM, CDR2 ANQGSEA. The V end was cut by 4 bases, the J end by 3 bases, with 16 bases between. The CDR3 DNA is TGCAGCGTTGCGATTCCGCAGGGGATCTACAATGAGCAGTTCTTC. This codes for CSVAIPQGIYNEQFF.

The chain has TRBV7-9 and TRBJ2-3; D gene uncertain. V dropped 7 bases and J dropped 5 bases, with 7 bases sitting between them. Germline CDR1 is SEHNR and CDR2 is FQNEAQ (reference sequence). This CDR3 region has 11 residues. The DNA for the CDR3 is TGTGCCAGCACAGAAATAGATACGCAGTATTTT. This translates into CASTEIDTQYF.

This rearrangement joins TRBV18 to TRBJ2-7, with 7 positions matching TRBD1. This CDR3 has 14 amino acids. The V and J ends lost 5 bases and 2 bases, in that order; junction bases with no gene match: 6. Germline values: CDR1 KGHSH, CDR2 LQKENI. CDR3 in DNA: TGTGCCAGCTCATTATCGACAGGGACCTACGAGCAGTACTTC. This codes for CASSLSTGTYEQYF.

This sequence joins TRBV7-9 and TRBJ2-1, with D unclear. CDR1 is SEHNR and CDR2 is FQNEAQ in the germline V gene (reference sequence). V lost 1 base to trimming and J lost 4 bases, with 8 bases between them. The CDR3 consists of 14 residues. This chain's CDR3 is CASSLVERYNEQFF. The CDR3 region has the DNA TGTGCCAGCAGCTTAGTTGAGCGTTACAATGAGCAGTTCTTC.

The chain joins TRBV9 to TRBJ2-6; no clear D. The V end lost 4 bases, the J end lost 4 bases, and 9 bases lay between the germline ends. CDR3 length equals 14 residues. Germline loops: CDR1 SGDLS, CDR2 YYNGEE. This CDR3 reads CASSPFPGANVLTF. As DNA, the CDR3 is TGTGCCAGCAGCCCATTCCCCGGGGCCAACGTCCTGACTTTC.

This chain uses TRBV6-6 with TRBJ2-7; 8 bases align to TRBD2. The V and J ends lost 4 bases and 1 base, in that order; junction bases with no gene match: 3. This CDR3 has 14 amino acids. Germline assignment: CDR1 MNHNY and CDR2 SVGAGI (reference sequence). CDR3 sequence reads: CASSSAGGSYEQYF. Here the CDR3 DNA reads TGTGCCAGCAGTTCGGCGGGAGGTTCCTACGAGCAGTACTTC.

The CDR3 loop reads CASTAGNEQFF. The CDR3 DNA is TGTGCCAGCACAGCGGGCAATGAGCAGTTCTTC. This chain uses TRBV2 with TRBJ2-1; D may be TRBD2 (6 bases). The germline V gene encodes CDR1 SNHLY and CDR2 FYNNEI. V dropped 7 bases and J dropped 6 bases, with 7 bases sitting between them. CDR3 length: 11 amino acids.

This chain connects TRBV28 to TRBJ2-7; 10 nucleotides align to TRBD2. Germline trimming cut 6 bases from V and 7 bases from J; bases unmatched to any gene: 9. CDR3 length: 14 amino acids. Germline CDR1 is MDHEN and CDR2 is SYDVKM. The CDR3 DNA reads TGTGCCAGCAGGGCGGGTAGCGGGAGGAATGAGCAGTACTTC. Translation gives CASRAGSGRNEQYF.